A selection of T cell receptor beta chains follows, all from one sample in a study of blood T cell repertoires in COVID-19. Method: immunoSEQ multiplex PCR; TCRdb's copy keeps in-frame clones and lacks some. In the table there are fewer than 85,000 clones, 80% to 90% of which are singletons. Sequences were obtained from peripheral blood. Receptor source: a woman aged 55-70 years with acute or convalescent COVID-19. Each CDR3 is given with its conserved first and last residue. The D gene is left open where the match is weak. Size values are once, few and many counts, or a class for expanded clones, and some rows have none.

J,V,D,size,DNA,CDR3
TRBJ2-1,TRBV7-2,TRBD2,once,TGTGCCAGCAGAAATACCGGGACTAGCGGGGGAAATGAGCAGTTCTTC,CASRNTGTSGGNEQFF
TRBJ2-4,TRBV24-1,TRBD2,once,TGTGCCACCAGTGATTCTAGCGGGGGCGGGGGAAACATTCAGTACTTC,CATSDSSGGGGNIQYF
TRBJ2-7,TRBV9,TRBD1,NA,TGTGCCAGCAGCATCACCGGGACAGTAGCCTACGAGCAGTACTTC,CASSITGTVAYEQYF
TRBJ2-1,TRBV20-1,NA,NA,TGCAGTGCTAATCAGGGGAAAGAGCAGTTCTTC,CSANQGKEQFF
TRBJ2-2,TRBV23-1,TRBD1,NA,TGCGCCAGCAGTCGCTGGAACCCGGGACAGCGTTGGGGGGAGCTGTTTTTT,CASSRWNPGQRWGELFF
TRBJ1-1,TRBV7-6,TRBD1,once,TGTGCCAGCAGCCAGGGGGCTAACACTGAAGCTTTCTTT,CASSQGANTEAFF
TRBJ1-2,TRBV6-6,NA,NA,TGTGCCAGCAAGTCGGGGATCACAGGGCTAAACTATGGCTACACCTTT,CASKSGITGLNYGYTF
TRBJ1-1,TRBV19,TRBD1,NA,TGTGCCAGTAGTGGTGCAGGGGGCTGGGGGTCTGAAGCTTTCTTT,CASSGAGGWGSEAFF
TRBJ1-1,TRBV6-5,TRBD1,NA,TGTGCCAGCAGTTACTTGACAGGGTCGGACACTGAAGCTTTCTTT,CASSYLTGSDTEAFF
TRBJ2-5,TRBV6-5,TRBD1,NA,TGTGCCAGCACCAGGGGGGACAGGGGAGTCAAGACCCAGTACTTC,CASTRGDRGVKTQYF
TRBJ2-3,TRBV7-2,TRBD2,NA,TGTGCCAGCAGCCCGCAAGCGGGGGCCACAGATACGCAGTATTTT,CASSPQAGATDTQYF
TRBJ2-2,TRBV11-3,NA,few,TGTGCCAGCAGTTCTGGAGGTAACGGGGAGCTGTTTTTT,CASSSGGNGELFF
TRBJ2-5,TRBV19,TRBD1,NA,TGTGCCAGTAGTATTTTCTCAGGGGGCCAAGAGACCCAGTACTTC,CASSIFSGGQETQYF
TRBJ2-3,TRBV29-1,TRBD1,NA,TGCAGCGTGACAGGGGGCCGTGTCACAGATACGCAGTATTTT,CSVTGGRVTDTQYF
TRBJ2-5,TRBV9,NA,NA,TGTGCCAGCAGCGTCTCACCTACGGAGGCGGGGACCCAGTACTTC,CASSVSPTEAGTQYF
TRBJ2-3,TRBV23-1,NA,NA,TGCGCCAGCAGTCAAACACTAGTCGGCACAGATACGCAGTATTTT,CASSQTLVGTDTQYF
TRBJ2-5,TRBV11-3,TRBD1,NA,TGTGCCAGCAGCTCCGCCTCCGGGACAGGGGGCTTGTACCAAGAGACCCAGTACTTC,CASSSASGTGGLYQETQYF
TRBJ1-1,TRBV29-1,NA,NA,TGCAGCGTTGAGCGGGGGGCGCGAACTGAAGCTTTCTTT,CSVERGARTEAFF
TRBJ2-1,TRBV14,NA,NA,TGTGCCAGCAGCCAAGATGTCAGCTCCTACAATGAGCAGTTCTTC,CASSQDVSSYNEQFF
TRBJ2-2,TRBV6-5,TRBD1,NA,TGTGCCAGCAGGCGTCAAACAGGGGATGCCGGGGAGCTGTTTTTT,CASRRQTGDAGELFF
TRBJ1-2,TRBV6-5,NA,NA,TGTGCCAGCAGTTACTTGAACGGCTATGGCTACACCTTC,CASSYLNGYGYTF
TRBJ2-5,TRBV24-1,TRBD1,NA,TGTGCCACCAGTGGTTGGGACAGGGAGAGGGGGTACCAAGAGACCCAGTACTTC,CATSGWDRERGYQETQYF
TRBJ1-2,TRBV6-4,TRBD1,NA,TGTGCCAGCAGTCCGGACAGGGGGCAGGGCTACACCTTC,CASSPDRGQGYTF
TRBJ1-2,TRBV7-2,TRBD1,NA,TGTGCCAGCAGCTCGACAGGGGGCTACGGCTACACCTTC,CASSSTGGYGYTF
TRBJ2-3,TRBV13,NA,NA,TGTGCCAGCAGCTTAGACCAGGGAACGGGTAGGACAGATACGCAGTATTTT,CASSLDQGTGRTDTQYF
TRBJ1-2,TRBV29-1,NA,NA,TGCAGCGTTGGGTTTCCACAGGGAGGGAACACCTTC,CSVGFPQGGNTF
TRBJ1-2,TRBV19,NA,NA,TGTGCCAGTAGTGTTGAGCCTAACTATGGCTACACCTTC,CASSVEPNYGYTF
TRBJ1-1,TRBV7-8,TRBD1,NA,TGTGCCAGCAGCCCCGGAGGGACAGGGGAAGGCACTGAAGCTTTCTTT,CASSPGGTGEGTEAFF